One sample yielded the 17 T cell receptor beta chains listed below, sequenced in a study of shared clonotypes between healthy human individuals. Assay used: immunoSEQ multiplex PCR; TCRdb lists only in-frame clones, some missing. Found here are over a million clones, around 95% of them singletons; the top ten hold 1% to 1.5%. The sequenced sample was naive CD4+ T cells sorted from blood. Subset in this sample: CD45RA+ positively selected. These TCRs come from a man aged 30 to 45 in good health.

V gene TRBV5-1 combines with J gene TRBJ2-5; D remains ambiguous. The V and J ends lost 0 bases and 3 bases respectively, with 9 bases between them. In germline, CDR1 is SGHRS, CDR2 YFSETQ. The CDR3 is made up of 14 amino acids. The CDR3 sequence: CASSLEGREETQYF. Here the CDR3 DNA reads TGCGCCAGCAGCTTGGAAGGCCGGGAAGAGACCCAGTACTTC.

The chain joins TRBV28 to TRBJ2-7, with 7 bases lining up with TRBD2. J was trimmed by 2 bases and V by 5 bases; bases with no gene match: 12. The germline V gene encodes CDR1 MDHEN and CDR2 SYDVKM. The CDR3 totals 16 residues. The CDR3 DNA reads as TGTGCCAGCAGTCCACCCACTTCGGGAGGCACCTACGAGCAGTACTTC. Protein product: CASSPPTSGGTYEQYF.

V and J are TRBV4-2 and TRBJ2-1, with D perhaps TRBD2 (5 bases). Germline V gene sequence: CDR1 LGHNA, CDR2 YNFKEQ. There are 16 residues in the CDR3. Trimming took 0 bases from V and 4 from J, leaving 13 bases between them. The CDR3 protein is CASSQDPSSRYNEQFF. The DNA of the CDR3 is TGTGCCAGCAGCCAAGACCCTAGCAGTCGGTACAATGAGCAGTTCTTC.

The chain couples TRBV6-5 to TRBJ1-5; tentatively, D is TRBD1 (5 bases). The germline gives CDR1 MNHEY, CDR2 SVGAGI. The CDR3 length is 15 residues. The germline V and J ends were trimmed by 2 bases and 3 bases, with 11 bases remaining between them. The CDR3 DNA follows: TGTGCCAGCAGTTACAGCAGGGTCTTCAATCAGCCCCAGCATTTT. Its protein product is CASSYSRVFNQPQHF.

The V gene is TRBV4-1, the J gene TRBJ2-5; 11 bases map to TRBD2. From germline, CDR1 is MGHRA and CDR2 YSYEKL. This CDR3 has 15 residues. Losses at the gene ends were 3 bases for V and 4 bases for J; bases not matched to a gene: 4. CDR3 loop: CASSQIGLAGETQYF. For the CDR3, the DNA is TGCGCCAGCAGCCAGATAGGACTAGCGGGAGAGACCCAGTACTTC.

CDR3 protein: CASSPPPGQGANEQFF. The CDR3 nucleotides read TGTGCCAGCTCACCACCTCCTGGACAGGGGGCTAATGAGCAGTTCTTC. The chain links TRBV18 to TRBJ2-1; 11 positions agree with TRBD1. The J segment lost 7 bases and the V segment lost 0 bases, leaving 5 bases of the junction unmatched. CDR1 is KGHSH, CDR2 LQKENI, per germline. The CDR3 runs 16 residues. The full variable domain, completed using reference TRBV18 and TRBJ2-1, is NAGVMQNPRHLVRRRGQEARLRCSPMKGHSHVYWYRQLPEEGLKFMVYLQKENIIDESGMPKERFSAEFPKEGPSILRIQQVVRGDSAAYFCASSPPPGQGANEQFFGPGTRLTVL.

The chain combines TRBV27 with TRBJ2-1; 13 bases are shared with TRBD2. CDR1 is MNHEY and CDR2 is SMNVEV in the germline V gene (reference sequence). V shed 8 bases and J 4 bases; nucleotides not matched to a gene: 5. The CDR3 spans 15 residues. CDR3 in DNA: TGTGCCAGCCGCCGGGGACTAGCGGGATACAATGAGCAGTTCTTC. Translating gives CASRRGLAGYNEQFF.

The rearrangement joins TRBV6-1 to TRBJ2-4; D ambiguous. V dropped 7 bases and J dropped 10 bases, with 20 bases sitting between them. Per the germline V gene, CDR1 is MNHNS and CDR2 is SASEGT. The CDR3 loop spans 14 amino acids. The CDR3 sequence is CASKVRPQQGIQYF. CDR3 nucleotides: TGTGCCAGCAAGGTGAGGCCACAACAAGGAATTCAGTACTTC.

V and J are TRBV13 and TRBJ1-5; D is uncertain. V was clipped by 5 bases and J by 6 bases, with 8 bases between them. The CDR3 contains 12 residues. Germline V lookup: CDR1 PRHDT, CDR2 FYEKMQ (reference sequence). CDR3 in amino acids: CASSDGGQPQHF. The CDR3 DNA sequence: TGTGCCAGCAGCGACGGAGGTCAGCCCCAGCATTTT.

This rearrangement joins TRBV4-1 to TRBJ2-1; 10 bases are a match to TRBD1. The germline V gene has CDR1 MGHRA and CDR2 YSYEKL. This CDR3 is 14 amino acids long. The V and J ends lost 4 bases and 7 bases, in that order; junction bases with no gene match: 4. The CDR3 sequence: CASSPWTGGNEQFF. In DNA form, the CDR3 reads TGCGCCAGCAGCCCATGGACAGGGGGGAATGAGCAGTTCTTC.

The chain employs TRBV28 and TRBJ1-5; TRBD1 agrees at 11 bases. V trimming: 10 bases; J trimming: 0 bases; junction bases outside the gene matches: 20. Germline V gene data show CDR1 as MDHEN and CDR2 as SYDVKM. The length of the CDR3 is 20 residues. The CDR3 DNA reads TGTGCCATCACAAAGGGCCGGGACAGGGGGATGCTGGGTAGCAATCAGCCCCAGCATTTT. It yields the protein CAITKGRDRGMLGSNQPQHF. The variable domain in full, with the rest retrieved from reference TRBV28 and TRBJ1-5, is DVKVTQSSRYLVKRTGEKVFLECVQDMDHENMFWYRQDPGLGLRLIYFSYDVKMKEKGDIPEGYSVSREKKERFSLILESASTNQTSMYLCAITKGRDRGMLGSNQPQHFGDGTRLSIL.

The chain employs TRBV5-1 and TRBJ2-7; TRBD1 matches 7 bases. Germline V gene data show CDR1 as SGHRS and CDR2 as YFSETQ. The CDR3 runs 16 residues. With 1 base clipped from V and 2 bases from J, the junction kept 9 bases outside the gene matches. The CDR3 DNA follows: TGCGCCAGCAGCTTGATGAGGGACAGTGGGGCCTACGAGCAGTACTTC. Residues: CASSLMRDSGAYEQYF.

The chain uses TRBV28 and TRBJ2-7; 8 bases map to TRBD1. Germline V gives CDR1 MDHEN, CDR2 SYDVKM. Trimming removed 4 bases from V and 4 bases from J; junction bases left unmatched: 6. This CDR3 region has 14 residues. CDR3 DNA: TGTGCCAGCAGTTCTTCCAGGGGGCCATACGAGCAGTACTTC. The encoded protein is CASSSSRGPYEQYF.

The gene calls are TRBV18 and TRBJ1-5; 10 bases align to TRBD1. Germline CDR1 is KGHSH and CDR2 is LQKENI. Trimming removed 6 bases from V and 6 bases from J; junction bases left unmatched: 5. The CDR3 has 14 residues. CDR3 in DNA: TGTGCCAGCTCTCGACAGGGGGCGAGTCAGCCCCAGCATTTT. Translation gives CASSRQGASQPQHF.

V and J are TRBV15 and TRBJ2-1, with D perhaps being TRBD1 or TRBD2 (5 bases each). Germline CDR1 LNHNV, CDR2 YYDKDF (reference sequence). This CDR3 region has 12 residues. Trimming removed 0 bases from V and 14 bases from J, with 11 bases in between. For the CDR3, the DNA is TGTGCCACCAGCAGAGATGGGGGAAACAAGTTCTTC. It is translated as CATSRDGGNKFF.

The V and J genes are TRBV7-9 and TRBJ1-5, with 7 bases lining up with TRBD1. The CDR3 has 15 residues. With 5 bases clipped from V and 3 bases from J, the junction kept 7 bases outside the gene matches. Germline lookup yields CDR1 SEHNR and CDR2 FQNEAQ (reference sequence). In DNA form, the CDR3 reads TGTGCCAGCAGCCAAGGCGACAGGGCCAATCAGCCCCAGCATTTT. This encodes CASSQGDRANQPQHF.

Only one count was recorded for this clone. A junction end diverges from the germline sequence, so it may reflect a read error. The rearrangement joins TRBV11-2 to TRBJ1-5; 8 nucleotides line up with TRBD1. Germline assignment: CDR1 SGHAT and CDR2 FQNNGV. The CDR3 has 15 amino acids. The CDR3 coding sequence is TGCGCCAGCAGCTTATCAGGGGGCGCGGGACGGCCCCAGCATTTT. Its protein product is CASSLSGGAGRPQHF.